This T cell receptor beta chain comes out of a study of cytomegalovirus exposure and HLA in healthy donors. This PCR relied on a set of 60 Vbeta primers and 13 Jbeta primers. The method was immunoSEQ multiplex PCR; TCRdb's version includes in-frame clones alone and lacks a portion of them. Of roughly 200,000 clones in the sample, roughly 90% were seen once. The junction had 9 bases not matched to a gene; V was cut back by 5 bases and J by 4 bases. The length of the CDR3 is 15 residues. Germline values: CDR1 MNHNS, CDR2 SASEGT. This chain connects TRBV6-1 to TRBJ2-5; 8 positions agree with TRBD1. Material: PBMCs. The TCR sequence derives from a woman in her 30s in good health and CMV-seronegative. The CDR3 is CASSWDRRLGETQYF. In DNA, the CDR3 is TGTGCCAGCAGTTGGGACAGGAGGTTAGGAGAGACCCAGTACTTC.